The 7 T cell receptor beta chains presented below share a single source sample, sequenced in a study of cytomegalovirus exposure and HLA in healthy donors. The PCR ran on 60 Vbeta and 13 Jbeta primers. The repertoire was sequenced with immunoSEQ multiplex PCR; TCRdb's copy has only in-frame clones and lacks some. The sample consists of 150,000 to 200,000 clones, over 70% of them appearing once. Source material: PBMCs. The source of these receptors is a woman in her forties in good health and CMV-seropositive.

This chain uses TRBV9 with TRBJ2-1; 9 bases align to TRBD2. With V trimmed by 0 bases and J by 8 bases, 6 bases remained unmatched. The CDR3 runs to 15 residues. Germline lookup yields CDR1 SGDLS and CDR2 YYNGEE. The CDR3 loop reads CASSVGAGGVDEQFF. The CDR3 nucleotides are TGTGCCAGCAGCGTAGGAGCGGGGGGCGTCGATGAGCAGTTCTTC.

This rearrangement joins TRBV27 to TRBJ1-1, with TRBD1 matching 9 bases. The germline gives CDR1 MNHEY, CDR2 SMNVEV (reference sequence). The CDR3 runs 14 residues. The trim removed 6 bases at V and 0 bases at J, leaving 2 bases unmatched. CDR3 region: CASSHRGLNTEAFF. The CDR3, as DNA: TGTGCCAGCAGCCACAGGGGGCTGAACACTGAAGCTTTCTTT.

V is TRBV29-1 and J is TRBJ2-1; a possible D gene is TRBD2 (6 bases). CDR3 size: 14 residues. CDR1 and CDR2 (germline): SQVTM, ANQGSEA. The V end was cut by 6 bases, the J end by 0 bases, with 12 bases between. In DNA form, the CDR3 reads TGCAGCGTGCTGTACGGGAGCTCCTACAATGAGCAGTTCTTC. Translation: CSVLYGSSYNEQFF.

The chain uses TRBV6-1 and TRBJ1-2; 10 bases fit TRBD1. CDR3 length: 13 residues. In germline, CDR1 is MNHNS, CDR2 SASEGT. The ends lost 6 bases at V and 2 bases at J; junction bases unmatched: 0. The CDR3 region has the DNA TGTGCCAGCAGGGACAGGGGGAACTATGGCTACACCTTC. It yields the protein CASRDRGNYGYTF.

The CDR3 region has the DNA TGTGCCAGCAGCTTAGAATGGGGGGGGGCCTACGAGCAGTACTTC. Amino acid sequence: CASSLEWGGAYEQYF. The chain has TRBV11-2 and TRBJ2-7, with TRBD2 matching 7 bases. There are 15 residues in the CDR3. With V trimmed by 0 bases and J by 2 bases, 4 bases remained unmatched. Per the germline V gene, CDR1 is SGHAT and CDR2 is FQNNGV.

V usage is TRBV15 and J usage is TRBJ1-1; D remains unclear. The CDR3 sequence is 15 residues long. The ends were cut back, 1 base at V and 0 bases at J, with 9 bases in the middle. CDR1 is LNHNV, CDR2 YYDKDF, per germline (reference sequence). The DNA for the CDR3 is TGTGCCACCAGCAGAGCAGGCTTCATGAACACTGAAGCTTTCTTT. It encodes CATSRAGFMNTEAFF.

This clone has just one count. This chain uses TRBV11-2 with TRBJ2-7; D perhaps matches TRBD2 (6 bases). This CDR3 is 14 amino acids long. Germline V gene lookup returns CDR1 SGHAT and CDR2 FQNNGV. Trimming stripped 4 bases from V and 0 bases from J, with 10 bases between. The CDR3 region is CASSSAGGSYEQYF. CDR3 sequence (DNA): TGTGCCAGCAGCTCCGCCGGGGGCTCCTACGAGCAGTACTTC.